Listed below are T cell receptor beta chains from one sample, sequenced in a study of blood T cell repertoires in COVID-19. This table comes from immunoSEQ multiplex PCR, and its TCRdb copy is limited to in-frame clones, with some not included. This table holds around 280,000 clones, 89% found once. Sequencing input: PBMCs or T cells enriched from blood (not recorded which). Receptors were obtained from a woman aged 40 to 50 who had recovered from COVID-19. The CDR3 runs from the conserved cysteine through the conserved F or W. The D gene is left open where the match is weak. Clone sizes are given selectively: once, few, many, or a class where the clone is expanded.

V gene	J gene	clone size	D gene	CDR3 protein	CDR3 DNA
TRBV6-5	TRBJ2-2	few	NA	CASSYRGTGELFF	TGTGCCAGCAGTTATAGGGGCACCGGGGAGCTGTTTTTT
TRBV4-1	TRBJ1-4	few	NA	CASSRDKNEKLFF	TGCGCCAGCAGCCGGGACAAAAATGAAAAACTGTTTTTT
TRBV6-1	TRBJ1-1	NA	NA	CASSEAFTGLMNTEAFF	TGTGCCAGCAGTGAAGCTTTCACAGGGCTGATGAACACTGAAGCTTTCTTT
TRBV2	TRBJ1-4	NA	NA	CAAGGVNNEKLFF	TGTGCTGCCGGAGGGGTTAATAATGAAAAACTGTTTTTT
TRBV29-1	TRBJ2-6	NA	NA	CSVTLGGTGANVLTF	TGCAGCGTTACCCTCGGAGGGACTGGGGCCAACGTCCTGACTTTC
TRBV7-6	TRBJ2-7	NA	NA	CASSSGLTGQGSYEQYF	TGTGCCAGCAGCTCAGGCCTCACAGGGCAGGGCTCCTACGAGCAGTACTTC
TRBV7-3	TRBJ2-1	NA	TRBD2	CASSLAGGPNEQFF	TGTGCCAGCAGTCTAGCGGGGGGCCCCAATGAGCAGTTCTTC
TRBV19	TRBJ2-2	NA	NA	CASSTSPTGELFF	TGTGCCAGTAGTACGAGTCCCACCGGGGAGCTGTTTTTT
TRBV4-1	TRBJ1-2	NA	NA	CASSQAAGWGYGYTF	TGCGCCAGCAGCCAAGCGGCGGGATGGGGGTATGGCTACACCTTC
TRBV5-6	TRBJ1-6	NA	NA	CASSLQGYGSYNSPLHF	TGTGCCAGCAGCTTGCAGGGATATGGCTCCTATAATTCACCCCTCCACTTT
TRBV30	TRBJ1-5	NA	NA	CAWSVKTGLNQPQHF	TGTGCCTGGAGTGTCAAAACTGGACTCAATCAGCCCCAGCATTTT
TRBV2	TRBJ2-1	NA	TRBD2	CASSVYLAGIDEQFF	TGTGCCAGCAGTGTGTATCTAGCGGGGATCGATGAGCAGTTCTTC
TRBV4-1	TRBJ1-2	once	NA	CASSQERRDTQGSNYGYTF	TGCGCCAGCAGCCAAGAGCGCAGAGACACCCAGGGGAGTAACTATGGCTACACCTTC
TRBV25-1	TRBJ2-1	NA	NA	CASREGARRSNEQFF	TGTGCCAGCAGAGAGGGAGCTAGGAGGTCCAATGAGCAGTTCTTC
TRBV14	TRBJ1-2	NA	NA	CASSLSGGGYTF	TGTGCCAGCAGCCTCTCCGGTGGTGGCTACACCTTC
TRBV7-9	TRBJ2-7	NA	NA	CASSFQRRLSSYEQYF	TGTGCCAGCAGCTTTCAAAGGAGGCTGAGCTCCTACGAGCAGTACTTC
TRBV6-2/TRBV6-3	TRBJ2-3	NA	NA	CASSYGELPTDTQYF	TGTGCCAGCAGTTACGGGGAGTTACCCACAGATACGCAGTATTTT
TRBV5-1	TRBJ2-3	NA	TRBD2	CASSSLAGLTDTQYF	TGCGCCAGCAGCTCACTAGCGGGACTCACAGATACGCAGTATTTT
TRBV5-1	TRBJ1-2	once	NA	CASSLTRDGYTF	TGCGCCAGCAGCTTGACGAGGGATGGCTACACCTTC
TRBV7-3	TRBJ2-3	NA	TRBD1	CASSLDRASTDTQYF	TGTGCCAGCAGCCTAGACAGGGCCTCGACAGATACGCAGTATTTT
TRBV2	TRBJ1-4	NA	NA	CASSEMGGYNEKLFF	TGTGCCAGCAGTGAAATGGGGGGGTATAATGAAAAACTGTTTTTT
TRBV27	TRBJ1-1	NA	NA	CASSLDVNTEAFF	TGTGCCAGCAGTCTAGATGTGAACACTGAAGCTTTCTTT
TRBV7-9	TRBJ2-1	NA	TRBD2	CASSFSGSVNEQFF	TGTGCCAGCAGCTTTAGCGGGAGCGTCAATGAGCAGTTCTTC
TRBV19	TRBJ1-1	NA	TRBD1	CASSIPPQQGETEAFF	TGTGCCAGTAGTATACCTCCACAACAGGGGGAGACTGAAGCTTTCTTT
TRBV25-1	TRBJ1-6	NA	TRBD1	CASSLGQGDNSPLHF	TGTGCCAGCAGCCTGGGACAGGGGGATAATTCACCCCTCCACTTT
TRBV24-1	TRBJ2-6	NA	NA	CATPRAGRPSGANVLTF	TGTGCCACCCCGCGTGCAGGGCGACCCTCTGGGGCCAACGTCCTGACTTTC
TRBV5-4	TRBJ2-1	NA	TRBD2	CASSHGTSGREWYNEQFF	TGTGCCAGCAGCCACGGGACTAGCGGGAGGGAGTGGTACAATGAGCAGTTCTTC
TRBV19	TRBJ1-1	NA	NA	CASSQQGWGTEAFF	TGTGCCAGTAGTCAACAGGGTTGGGGCACTGAAGCTTTCTTT
TRBV18	TRBJ1-3	NA	NA	CASSPSGESSGNTIYF	TGTGCCAGCTCACCCTCCGGGGAAAGCTCTGGAAACACCATATATTTT
TRBV7-2	TRBJ1-2	NA	TRBD1	CASSLNRGSEGGYTF	TGTGCCAGCAGCTTGAACAGGGGGTCGGAAGGTGGCTACACCTTC
TRBV7-2	TRBJ2-1	once	TRBD1	CASSLAPGQGLNEQFF	TGTGCCAGCAGCTTAGCGCCGGGACAGGGCTTAAATGAGCAGTTCTTC
TRBV2	TRBJ1-5	NA	TRBD1	CASRGQGRNQPQHF	TGTGCCAGCAGGGGACAGGGAAGAAATCAGCCCCAGCATTTT
TRBV5-8	TRBJ1-5	few	NA	CASSNTRGAGISNQPQHF	TGTGCCAGCAGCAATACCCGGGGGGCGGGGATCAGCAATCAGCCCCAGCATTTT
TRBV2	TRBJ1-1	NA	TRBD1	CASRELRQGEAFF	TGTGCCAGCAGAGAACTAAGACAGGGTGAAGCTTTCTTT
TRBV9	TRBJ2-5	once	NA	CASSVGGRAETQYF	TGTGCCAGCAGCGTAGGTGGCAGGGCGGAGACCCAGTACTTC
TRBV2	TRBJ2-5	NA	TRBD2	CASDPASGSRTQYF	TGTGCCAGCGATCCGGCTAGCGGTTCGAGGACCCAGTACTTC
TRBV30	TRBJ1-1	NA	TRBD1	CAWSVRGRPNTEAFF	TGTGCCTGGAGTGTCAGGGGGCGCCCCAACACTGAAGCTTTCTTT
TRBV19	TRBJ1-2	many	TRBD1	CASSRVDRANYGYTF	TGTGCCAGTAGTAGAGTCGACAGGGCGAACTATGGCTACACCTTC
TRBV5-1	TRBJ1-1	NA	TRBD1	CASSFGQARYTEAFF	TGCGCCAGCAGCTTTGGACAGGCACGGTACACTGAAGCTTTCTTT
TRBV6-1	TRBJ1-2	NA	NA	CASSERRGGNYGYTF	TGTGCCAGCAGTGAGAGGAGGGGGGGCAACTATGGCTACACCTTC
TRBV6-5	TRBJ1-1	NA	TRBD1	CASSQGQWNTEAFF	TGTGCCAGCAGCCAGGGACAGTGGAACACTGAAGCTTTCTTT
TRBV20-1	TRBJ2-5	NA	TRBD2	CSASLVAGEETQYF	TGCAGTGCTAGTCTGGTAGCGGGAGAAGAGACCCAGTACTTC
TRBV6-6	TRBJ2-5	NA	TRBD2	CASSAGTSVNQETQYF	TGTGCCAGCAGTGCCGGGACTAGCGTAAACCAAGAGACCCAGTACTTC
TRBV18	TRBJ1-6	NA	TRBD1	CASSREGQGQSPLHF	TGTGCCAGCTCACGGGAGGGACAGGGGCAATCACCCCTCCACTTT
TRBV29-1	TRBJ1-1	NA	NA	CSVQSGWAMNTEAFF	TGCAGCGTTCAGTCAGGATGGGCAATGAACACTGAAGCTTTCTTT
TRBV25-1	TRBJ1-2	NA	TRBD1	CASSESGTGRGCYTF	TGTGCCAGCAGTGAATCGGGGACAGGGAGAGGGTGCTACACCTTC
TRBV2	TRBJ1-2	NA	NA	CASTPTGFNYGYTF	TGTGCCAGCACTCCTACAGGTTTTAACTATGGCTACACCTTC
TRBV3-1/TRBV3-2	TRBJ1-6	once	TRBD1	CASSQFEGTGVYNSPLHF	TGTGCCAGCAGCCAATTTGAGGGGACAGGAGTCTATAATTCACCCCTCCACTTT
TRBV6-1	TRBJ2-3	NA	TRBD2	CASSVSRLADYTDTQYF	TGTGCCAGCAGTGTATCCAGACTAGCGGACTACACAGATACGCAGTATTTT
TRBV2	TRBJ1-2	NA	NA	CASSYSGGYTF	TGTGCCAGCAGTTACAGCGGTGGCTACACCTTC
TRBV7-3	TRBJ1-1	NA	NA	CASSLGQLNTEAFF	TGTGCCAGCAGCTTAGGGCAGTTGAACACTGAAGCTTTCTTT
TRBV18	TRBJ1-3	NA	NA	CASSPISVQRSGNTIYF	TGTGCCAGCTCACCAATAAGCGTTCAGCGCTCTGGAAACACCATATATTTT
TRBV11-2	TRBJ1-6	NA	NA	CASSLDPPSSYNSPLHF	TGTGCCAGCAGCTTAGATCCTCCCAGCTCCTATAATTCACCCCTCCACTTT
TRBV11-1	TRBJ2-3	NA	NA	CASSYSVQDTQYF	TGTGCCAGCAGCTATAGCGTACAAGATACGCAGTATTTT
TRBV5-1	TRBJ1-1	once	NA	CASRSDPNTEAFF	TGCGCCAGCAGGAGTGATCCGAACACTGAAGCTTTCTTT
TRBV5-1	TRBJ2-3	NA	TRBD1	CASSVGTATDTQYF	TGCGCCAGCAGCGTGGGGACAGCCACGGATACGCAGTATTTT
TRBV4-1	TRBJ2-2	NA	NA	CASRRLDTGELFF	TGCGCCAGCAGGAGATTAGACACCGGGGAGCTGTTTTTT
TRBV4-1	TRBJ1-5	NA	TRBD1	CASSPTQGAGNQPQHF	TGCGCCAGCAGTCCAACCCAGGGGGCCGGCAATCAGCCCCAGCATTTT
TRBV5-4	TRBJ2-7	NA	NA	CASSLTPSSYEQYF	TGTGCCAGCAGCTTGACACCCAGCTCCTACGAGCAGTACTTC